This T cell receptor beta chain was recovered during a study of shared clonotypes between healthy human individuals (dated by TCRdb to between 2020 and 2021). Turning to the overall study: Three men and a couple of women, aged 18 to 49 years, made up the cohort. For each donor, CD4 naive and CD4 memory were each run on three plates, CD8 naive on two plates, and CD8 memory on one plate. To estimate repertoire size and how much clonotype sharing occurs between individuals, the study deeply sequenced the blood TCR repertoires of several healthy adults. Different laboratories and diverse techniques were used to prepare libraries and sequence TCR repertoires, to increase sequencing depth and limit assay-specific biases. Leukapheresis yielded between about 0.8 and 8.9 billion PBMCs per donor.

The paper's findings and limits, for the study overall: Approximately 5% of naive CD4, 3.5% of naive CD8, 2.3% of memory CD4, and 0.4% of memory CD8 clonotypes were shared across several donors. Sampling was limited to blood, and TCR repertoires in tissue likely differ from TCR repertoires in blood. Based on pairwise subsampling, the degree of clonotype sharing among donors was expected to be affected by sequencing depth. Estimated clonotype richness was generally larger for naive than for memory subsets. Rarefaction of sorted-subset datasets indicated incomplete sequencing despite the large sequencing depth. Because the study included only a small number of donors, the genetic and exposure-history diversity represented was limited. Compared with non-shared clonotypes, the clonotypes found in all four sorted-subset donors had higher generation probabilities.

Unmatched junction bases come to 8, with V trimmed by 8 bases and J by 4 bases. The germline V gene specifies ENHRY as CDR1 and SYGVKD as CDR2. Including cysteine and phenylalanine, the CDR3 has 14 amino acids. The sequence is cut down to CDR3 DNA, 42 bases in frame from base 1. The donors were healthy, HIV-negative adults who had no recently reported acute infections or vaccinations. All donors were Caucasian adults living in Nashville, Tennessee, USA. CD4+ T cells were enriched through magnetic negative selection, after which naive cells were positively selected on CD45RA and the remaining negative fraction served as the memory subset. After blood collection by leukapheresis, PBMCs were isolated using Ficoll-Histopaque density gradient centrifugation and then cryopreserved in the vapor phase of liquid nitrogen. Analytical flow cytometry was used to check the purity and quantity of every magnetically sorted T cell population. Genomic DNA was isolated from each sorted fraction and quantified by UV absorbance on a Nanodrop 2000c.

TCR CDR3 regions were amplified from genomic DNA by multiplex PCR using the deep immunoSEQ assay. For each cell subset, the extracted genomic DNA was distributed evenly across all wells of several immunoSEQ 96-well plates, and each plate served as one replicate. For sorted subsets, approximately 200 ng of genomic DNA, equivalent to 30,000 or so T cell genomes, went into each replicate PCR. Purified libraries were quantified with a Qubit 3.0 fluorometer, sized on a Bioanalyzer 2100, and re-quantified with the KAPA Library Quantification kit. Every immunoSEQ 96-well plate was sequenced on a dedicated single-read 150-cycle Illumina NextSeq 550 flow cell. The paper's processing steps were these. The immunoSEQ output contained only junctional sequences without quality scores, so filtering could not match that applied to full-length reads. To assign V/J genes and CDR3, sequences were annotated against IMGT germline references using PyIR, a Python wrapper for IgBLAST v1.9. Reads were removed for weak V/J assignments (E-value above 1e-6), missing CDR3, stop codons, out-of-frame junctions, or ambiguous translated residues. V3J clonotypes were defined by identical inferred V gene, J gene, and CDR3 amino acid sequence. To compute the percentage overlap between repertoires, the number of shared unique clonotypes was divided by the size of the smaller repertoire. Repertoire richness was assessed with RTK rarefaction, the Chao1 estimator, and Recon v2.1 estimates of unobserved clonotypes. OLGA was used to compute generation probabilities for all TCRbeta clonotypes that the gDNA method yielded from a handful of donors. What TCRdb holds here is the immuneACCESS table cut down to in-frame rearrangements. Part of the clones is not present; checked against another copy, under half of the missing clones reflect an unresolved V gene, and the others are unexplained. V and J calls plus clone size are reproduced from that table; the DNA served to infer D and trimming. This sample comprises approximately 1,000,000 clones, approximately 80% of them detected only once. The ten top clones hold more than 0.45% of the sample.

In regard to this clone: The clone's antigen remains unknown. No base quality values were provided; no much bigger clone lies one nucleotide off.

Sequences were obtained from memory CD4+ T cells from PBMCs. Sample cell subset or site, as interpreted from the label and publication: CD45RA-negative fraction. The clonotype originates from a man between 18 and 29 years old in good health. Some clones in this sample may be carry-over from other donors' samples. The chain is assembled from TRBV10-3 and TRBJ2-1, with 7 bases matching TRBD2. The CDR3 loop reads CAIGREKLYNEQFF. The nucleotide sequence is TGTGCCATCGGGCGGGAGAAATTGTACAATGAGCAGTTCTTC.